The clone carrying this TCR beta chain appeared a few times. This specimen belongs to a study of identical twins. MiXCR, run by TCRdb on the 5' RACE reads, gives a single entry per CDR3 protein. The table includes 550,000 to 700,000 distinct CDR3 sequences, 21% detected once. The CDR3 has 18 amino acids. With 3 bases clipped from V and 4 bases from J, the junction kept 13 bases outside the gene matches. Per germline, CDR1 SGHAT and CDR2 FQNNGV. This sample was shared with a second study, whose subject was T cells expressing NK-cell markers. This second study notes: Investigators obtained TCR beta repertoires from sorted CD3+CD56+NKG2C+, CD3+CD56+NKG2C- and CD3+CD56-NKG2C+ T cells. Sequenced donors, eight in total, included seven who were HCMV-seropositive and one who was seronegative. Six or seven donors carried dominant NKG2C+ clonotypes that made up roughly 1.0-8% of their CD8+ T cells.

The receptor was derived from a woman aged 18-29 years in good health. This chain links TRBV11-2 with TRBJ2-3; TRBD2 matches 10 bases. Sequencing was done on a sample of PBMCs. The CDR3 protein is CASSFLAGERALPDTQYF. The CDR3 coding sequence is TGTGCCAGCAGCTTTCTAGCGGGAGAACGCGCTCTCCCAGATACGCAGTATTTT.